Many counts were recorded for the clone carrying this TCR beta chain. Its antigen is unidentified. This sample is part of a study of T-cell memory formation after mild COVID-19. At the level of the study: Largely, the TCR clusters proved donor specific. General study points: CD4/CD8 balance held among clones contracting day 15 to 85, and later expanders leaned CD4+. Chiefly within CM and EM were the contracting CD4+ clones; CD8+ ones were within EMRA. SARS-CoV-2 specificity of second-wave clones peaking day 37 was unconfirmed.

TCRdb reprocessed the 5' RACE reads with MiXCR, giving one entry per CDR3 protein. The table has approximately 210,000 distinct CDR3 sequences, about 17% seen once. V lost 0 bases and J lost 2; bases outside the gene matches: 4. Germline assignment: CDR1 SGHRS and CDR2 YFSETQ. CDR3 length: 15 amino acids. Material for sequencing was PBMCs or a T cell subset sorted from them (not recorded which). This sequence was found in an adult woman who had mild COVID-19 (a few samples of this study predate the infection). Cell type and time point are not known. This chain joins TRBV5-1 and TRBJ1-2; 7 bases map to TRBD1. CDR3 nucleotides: TGCGCCAGCAGCTTGGCGGGACAGACAAACTATGGCTACACCTTC. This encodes CASSLAGQTNYGYTF.